This TCR beta chain is from a study of cytomegalovirus exposure and HLA in healthy donors. Whole-study findings and limits: Most TCR sequences showed up rarely, but some public TCRs showed up in many donors. In a later analysis, DRB1 alleles had the most associated TCRs; HLA-C alleles the fewest. Altogether, around 160 TCR beta chains were recorded as cytomegalovirus-associated.

This cohort consisted of healthy bone marrow donors. CDR3 length: 16 residues. Trimming pared 4 bases from V and 3 bases from J, leaving 15 bases between. Germline assignment: CDR1 SGHTA and CDR2 FQGNSA. About this clone itself: Its target is unknown.

Vbeta (60) and Jbeta (13) primers were used in the PCR. Libraries were prepared by immunoSEQ multiplex PCR; TCRdb keeps only in-frame clonotypes and omits some of them. Among a few hundred thousand clones listed, around four fifths were seen once. J is TRBJ2-2 and V is TRBV7-2; D perhaps matches TRBD2 (5 bases). This receptor was taken from a woman aged 60 to 75 in good health and CMV-seropositive. The sample comprised PBMCs. CDR3 nucleotide sequence: TGTGCCAGCAGCTCCCGGACCGGGGTAGACACCGGGGAGCTGTTTTTT. The encoded protein is CASSSRTGVDTGELFF.